The 22 T cell receptor beta chains reported below all come from one sample, sequenced in a study of control samples from healthy donors and cancer patients (dated by TCRdb to the early 2020s). The library was built by means of the immunoSEQ multiplex PCR assay. Not all clones reach the TCRdb copy of this immuneACCESS table, which keeps in-frame sequences only. Checked studies attribute under half of the gap to unresolved V genes and leave the rest unexplained. The sample table shows approximately 120,000 clones, and 85% to 90% are seen once. The top ten constitute approximately 15% of the sample. The sequencing sample was made of blood. These TCRs come from a woman in her forties or fifties in good health.

The genes are TRBV6-6 and TRBJ1-1; D gene uncertain. The ends were cut back, 5 bases at V and 2 bases at J, with 12 bases in the middle. The CDR3 runs 14 residues. CDR1 is MNHNY and CDR2 is SVGAGI in the germline V gene (reference sequence). The DNA for the CDR3 is TGTGCCAGCAGTCCACGGGCAGCAAACACTGAAGCTTTCTTT. Translation: CASSPRAANTEAFF.

The V gene is TRBV7-2, the J gene TRBJ2-7; D may be TRBD2 (6 bases). Germline V gives CDR1 SGHTA, CDR2 FQGNSA. V lost 5 bases, J lost 8 bases, and 19 bases lay in between. The CDR3 contains 14 residues. CDR3 bases: TGTGCCAGCAGCATCCTAGCGACGCTTAGCCAGCAGTACTTC. It encodes CASSILATLSQQYF.

The V gene is TRBV27, the J gene TRBJ2-2; TRBD1 matches 8 bases. The CDR3 has 15 amino acids. V gave up 6 bases and J gave up 3 bases; unmatched junction bases: 6. CDR1 MNHEY and CDR2 SMNVEV come from the germline V gene (reference sequence). The CDR3 sequence is CASSRTGIYTGELFF. In DNA form, the CDR3 reads TGTGCCAGCAGCCGGACAGGGATATACACCGGGGAGCTGTTTTTT.

The chain has TRBV7-2 and TRBJ2-2, with TRBD1 matching over 10 bases. V gave up 5 bases and J gave up 6 bases; unmatched junction bases: 12. The length of the CDR3 is 17 residues. The V gene's germline CDR1 is SGHTA and CDR2 FQGNSA. The CDR3 is CASSMSRDRGNAGELFF. In nucleotides, the CDR3 is TGTGCCAGCAGCATGTCCCGGGACAGGGGTAATGCCGGGGAGCTGTTTTTT.

V and J are TRBV13 and TRBJ2-5; D not certain. There are 13 residues in the CDR3. CDR1 is PRHDT and CDR2 is FYEKMQ in the germline V gene (reference sequence). Between the trimmed V and J ends, which lost 0 bases and 4 bases, there was a span of 6 bases. CDR3 DNA: TGTGCCAGCAGCTTAGGGGCAGGAGAGACCCAGTACTTC. It translates to CASSLGAGETQYF. The variable domain in full, completed from reference TRBV13 and TRBJ2-5, reads AAGVIQSPRHLIKEKRETATLKCYPIPRHDTVYWYQQGPGQDPQFLISFYEKMQSDKGSIPDRFSAQQFSDYHSELNMSSLELGDSALYFCASSLGAGETQYFGPGTRLLVL.

The V call is TRBV7-2, the J call TRBJ1-2, with a possible D match to TRBD1 (6 bases). The germline gives CDR1 SGHTA, CDR2 FQGNSA. V was clipped by 5 bases and J by 4 bases, with 20 bases between them. The CDR3 covers 16 residues. The CDR3 sequence: CASSGPTGASAYGYTF. The CDR3 DNA follows: TGTGCCAGCAGCGGGCCGACGGGGGCGTCGGCCTATGGCTACACCTTC.

The chain employs TRBV9 and TRBJ2-7; D possibly corresponds to TRBD1 (6 bases). This CDR3 has 14 amino acids. CDR1 and CDR2 from the germline V gene are SGDLS and YYNGEE. Trimming took 4 bases from V and 3 from J, leaving 14 bases between them. The CDR3 DNA reads as TGTGCCAGCAGCTTCCCGGGACAATTCTACGAGCAGTACGTC. Protein sequence: CASSFPGQFYEQYV.

As regards this clone: At one end, the junction sequence differs from germline, possibly due to a read error. The J gene is TRBJ2-7, the V gene TRBV4-2, with D tentatively TRBD1 or TRBD2 (5 bases each). This CDR3 is 14 amino acids long. Germline CDR1 LGHNA, CDR2 YNFKEQ. The CDR3 is CASSQERGGYERYF. DNA of the CDR3: TGTGCCAGCAGCCAAGAAAGGGGCGGGTACGAGCGGTACTTC.

The chain combines TRBV4-1 with TRBJ2-5; D is unclear. This CDR3 is 15 amino acids long. Trimming removed 1 base at V and 8 bases at J, with 17 bases between. Germline CDR1 reads MGHRA; CDR2 reads YSYEKL. CDR3 residues: CASSQGRATADTQYF. CDR3 nucleotide sequence: TGCGCCAGCAGCCAAGGAAGAGCTACAGCCGATACCCAGTACTTC.

The rearrangement uses TRBV3-1 (or the pseudogene TRBV3-2) and TRBJ1-2, with D perhaps TRBD1 (6 bases). This CDR3 is 14 amino acids long. CDR1 is LGHDT, CDR2 YNNKEL, per germline (reference sequence). V lost 5 bases, J lost 7 bases, and 17 bases lay in between. DNA for the CDR3: TGTGCCAGCAGCTATCAGGGGCTTTTTTTTGGCTACACCTTC. It encodes CASSYQGLFFGYTF.

Only one count was recorded for this clone. The chain joins TRBV7-3 to TRBJ2-1; D unresolved. Germline CDR1 and CDR2: SGHTA and FQGTGA. Between the trimmed V and J ends, which lost 1 base and 5 bases, there was a span of 9 bases. The CDR3 covers 14 residues. CDR3 loop: CASSLIGGDNEQFF. The DNA of the CDR3 is TGTGCCAGCAGCTTAATAGGCGGAGACAATGAGCAGTTCTTC.

The V gene is TRBV24-1, the J gene TRBJ1-5; 8 bases fit TRBD1. Germline V lookup: CDR1 KGHDR, CDR2 SFDVKD. The CDR3 runs to 15 residues. Trimming cost V 4 bases and J 6 bases; bases outside gene matches: 7. As DNA, the CDR3 is TGTGCCACCAGTGAAGCCCAGGGGGCGATTCAGCCCCAGCATTTT. It encodes CATSEAQGAIQPQHF.

This chain uses TRBV5-1 with TRBJ2-1; 7 bases agree with TRBD2. The germline V gene encodes CDR1 SGHRS and CDR2 YFSETQ. V lost 1 base to trimming and J lost 6 bases; unmatched junction nucleotides: 13. The CDR3 length is 17 residues. The CDR3 sequence is CASSLSVRSSGINEQFF. The CDR3 nucleotides read TGCGCCAGCAGCTTGTCTGTCCGGTCTAGCGGAATCAATGAGCAGTTCTTC. Drawing the rest from reference TRBV5-1 and TRBJ2-1, the complete variable domain is KAGVTQTPRYLIKTRGQQVTLSCSPISGHRSVSWYQQTPGQGLQFLFEYFSETQRNKGNFPGRFSGRQFSNSRSEMNVSTLELGDSALYLCASSLSVRSSGINEQFFGPGTRLTVL.

This chain connects TRBV19 to TRBJ1-1; 9 bases are shared with TRBD1. Germline CDR1 reads LNHDA; CDR2 reads SQIVND (reference sequence). V shed 4 bases and J 5 bases; nucleotides not matched to a gene: 8. The CDR3 runs 15 residues. Here the CDR3 DNA reads TGTGCCAGTAGTACTTCCGGGACAGGGTATACTGAAGCTTTCTTT. Its translation: CASSTSGTGYTEAFF.

This rearrangement joins TRBV5-1 to TRBJ1-1, with D perhaps TRBD1 (5 bases). Germline V gene sequence: CDR1 SGHRS, CDR2 YFSETQ. V shed 4 bases and J shed 11 bases, with 21 bases lying between them. The CDR3 runs 14 residues. CDR3 bases: TGCGCCAGCAGCGTACTCATAAGGGGCAGGAGGGCTTTCTTT. This gives the protein CASSVLIRGRRAFF.

Only a few counts were recorded for this clone. The rearrangement joins TRBV6-5 to TRBJ1-5; D not resolved. Per the germline V gene, CDR1 is MNHEY and CDR2 is SVGAGI. V was shortened by 2 bases and J by 6 bases, with 8 bases between the two germline ends. This CDR3 comprises 13 residues. As DNA, the CDR3 is TGTGCCAGCAGTTACAGAGCCTCTCAGCCCCAGCATTTT. Translation: CASSYRASQPQHF.

Only one count was recorded for this clone. The genes are TRBV9 and TRBJ2-1; D is unclear. The CDR3 runs 15 residues. Trimming left V 1 base short and J 6 bases short, with 14 bases between. Germline V CDR1 and CDR2: SGDLS, YYNGEE. CDR3 nucleotides: TGTGCCAGCAGCGTACCGGCAGGACCTCCCAATGAGCAGTTCTTC. Protein product: CASSVPAGPPNEQFF. Drawing the rest from reference TRBV9 and TRBJ2-1, the complete variable domain is DSGVTQTPKHLITATGQRVTLRCSPRSGDLSVYWYQQSLDQGLQFLIQYYNGEERAKGNILERFSAQQFPDLHSELNLSSLELGDSALYFCASSVPAGPPNEQFFGPGTRLTVL.

This clone was seen just once. This chain uses TRBV9 with TRBJ2-3; D gene unclear. The CDR3 is 13 amino acids. Trimming took off 0 bases at V and 6 bases at J, with 8 bases between the two ends. Germline CDR1 is SGDLS and CDR2 is YYNGEE. The CDR3 is CASSVVPGDTQYF. CDR3 coding DNA: TGTGCCAGCAGCGTAGTCCCCGGGGATACGCAGTATTTT.

This chain uses TRBV3-1 (or the pseudogene TRBV3-2) with TRBJ2-1; D unclear. Trimming left V 3 bases short and J 0 bases short, with 12 bases between. The V gene's germline CDR1 is LGHDT and CDR2 YNNKEL (reference sequence). The CDR3 sequence is 16 residues long. The DNA for the CDR3 is TGTGCCAGCAGCCAGACCACTCTAAGCTCCTACAATGAGCAGTTCTTC. This translates into CASSQTTLSSYNEQFF.

The rearrangement joins TRBV7-6 to TRBJ1-5; a weak D match, TRBD1 (5 bases). The CDR3 is 15 residues long. V lost 1 base and J 6 bases, leaving 13 bases between the germline ends. The V gene's germline CDR1 is SGHVS and CDR2 FNYEAQ. The CDR3 is CASSLGTTSRQPQHF. Written as DNA, the CDR3 is TGTGCCAGCAGCTTAGGGACAACGAGTCGTCAGCCCCAGCATTTT.

This chain joins TRBV20-1 and TRBJ2-5, with D unresolved. The V gene's germline CDR1 is DFQATT and CDR2 SNEGSKA (reference sequence). CDR3 length: 11 amino acids. With 6 bases removed from V and 5 bases from J, the gap between germline ends came to 10 bases. Here the CDR3 reads CSAPRRETQYF. The CDR3 region has the DNA TGCAGTGCCCCTCGAAGGGAGACCCAGTACTTC.

This chain links TRBV6-5 with TRBJ1-5; 7 bases map to TRBD1. Germline lookup yields CDR1 MNHEY and CDR2 SVGAGI. Germline trimming cut 8 bases from V and 2 bases from J; bases unmatched to any gene: 0. The CDR3 covers 12 residues. The CDR3 loop reads CASGTGNQPQHF. The CDR3 DNA reads TGTGCCAGCGGGACAGGCAATCAGCCCCAGCATTTT.